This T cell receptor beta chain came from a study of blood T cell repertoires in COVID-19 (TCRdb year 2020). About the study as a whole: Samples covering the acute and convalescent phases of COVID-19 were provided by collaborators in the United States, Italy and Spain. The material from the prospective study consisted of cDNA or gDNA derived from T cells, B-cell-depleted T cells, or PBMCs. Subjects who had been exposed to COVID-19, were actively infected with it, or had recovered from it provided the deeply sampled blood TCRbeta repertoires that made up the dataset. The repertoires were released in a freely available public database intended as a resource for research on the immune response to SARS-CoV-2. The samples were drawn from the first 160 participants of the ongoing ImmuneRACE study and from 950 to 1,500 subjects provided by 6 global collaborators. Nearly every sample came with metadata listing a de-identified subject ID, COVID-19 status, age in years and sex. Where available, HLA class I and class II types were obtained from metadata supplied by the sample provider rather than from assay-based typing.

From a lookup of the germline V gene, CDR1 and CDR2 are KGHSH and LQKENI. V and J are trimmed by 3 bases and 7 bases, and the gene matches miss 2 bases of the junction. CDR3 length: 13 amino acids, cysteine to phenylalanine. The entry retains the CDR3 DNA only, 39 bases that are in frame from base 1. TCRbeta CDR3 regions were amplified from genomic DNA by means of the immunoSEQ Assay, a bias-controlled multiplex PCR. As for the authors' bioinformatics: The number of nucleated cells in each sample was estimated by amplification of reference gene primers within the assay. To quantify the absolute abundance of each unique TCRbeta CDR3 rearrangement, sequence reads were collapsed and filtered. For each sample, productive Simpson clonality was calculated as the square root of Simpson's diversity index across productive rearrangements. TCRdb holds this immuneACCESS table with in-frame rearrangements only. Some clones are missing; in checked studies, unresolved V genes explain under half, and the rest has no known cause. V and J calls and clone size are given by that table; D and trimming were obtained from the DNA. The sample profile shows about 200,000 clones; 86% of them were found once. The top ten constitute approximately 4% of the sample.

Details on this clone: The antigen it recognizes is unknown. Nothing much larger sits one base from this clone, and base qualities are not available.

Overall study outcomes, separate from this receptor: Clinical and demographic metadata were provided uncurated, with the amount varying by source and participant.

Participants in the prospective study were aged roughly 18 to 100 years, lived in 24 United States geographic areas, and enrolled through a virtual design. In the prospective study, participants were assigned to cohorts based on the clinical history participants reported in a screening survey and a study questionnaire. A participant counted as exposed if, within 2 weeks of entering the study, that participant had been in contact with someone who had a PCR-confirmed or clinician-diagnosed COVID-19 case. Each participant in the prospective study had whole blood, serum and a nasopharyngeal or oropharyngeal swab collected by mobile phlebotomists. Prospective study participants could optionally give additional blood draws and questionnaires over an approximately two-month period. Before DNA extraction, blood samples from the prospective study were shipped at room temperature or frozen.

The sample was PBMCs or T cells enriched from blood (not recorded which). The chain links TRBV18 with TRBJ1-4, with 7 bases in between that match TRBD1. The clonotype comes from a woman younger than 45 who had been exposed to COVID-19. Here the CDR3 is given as CASSPDRIEKLFF. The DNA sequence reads TGTGCCAGCTCACCGGACAGGATTGAAAAACTGTTTTTT.